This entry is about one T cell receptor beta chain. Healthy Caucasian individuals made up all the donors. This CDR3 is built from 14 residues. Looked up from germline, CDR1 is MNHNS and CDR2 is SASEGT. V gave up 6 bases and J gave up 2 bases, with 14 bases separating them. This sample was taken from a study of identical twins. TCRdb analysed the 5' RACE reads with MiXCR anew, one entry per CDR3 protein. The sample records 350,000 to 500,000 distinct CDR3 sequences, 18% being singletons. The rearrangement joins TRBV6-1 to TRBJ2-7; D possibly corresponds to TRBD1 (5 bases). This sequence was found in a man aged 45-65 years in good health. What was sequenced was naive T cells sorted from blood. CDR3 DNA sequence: TGTGCCAGCAGCGCCGACAGTGTACCCTACGAGCAGTACTTC. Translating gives CASSADSVPYEQYF.